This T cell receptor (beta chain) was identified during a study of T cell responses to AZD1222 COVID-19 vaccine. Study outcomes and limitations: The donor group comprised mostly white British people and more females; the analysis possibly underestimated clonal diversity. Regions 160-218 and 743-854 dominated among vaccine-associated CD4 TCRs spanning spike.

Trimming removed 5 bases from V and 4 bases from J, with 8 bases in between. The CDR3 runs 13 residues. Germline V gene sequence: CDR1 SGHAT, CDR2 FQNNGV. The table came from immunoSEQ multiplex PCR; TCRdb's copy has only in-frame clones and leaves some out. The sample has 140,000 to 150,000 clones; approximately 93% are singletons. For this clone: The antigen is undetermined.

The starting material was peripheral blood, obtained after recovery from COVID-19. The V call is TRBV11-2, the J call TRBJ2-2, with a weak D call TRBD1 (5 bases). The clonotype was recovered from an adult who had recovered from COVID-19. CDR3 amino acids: CASSLRVTGELFF. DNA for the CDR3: TGTGCCAGCAGCCTCAGGGTCACCGGGGAGCTGTTTTTT.